This T cell receptor (beta chain) originates from a study of blood T cells in healthy people across ages. Study-wide points: The authors considered diversity estimates from one million T cells to be underestimates.

This clonotype was recorded at least ten times. What it recognizes is unknown. A sample-barcoded 5' primer and a J-beta primer mix were used in a second PCR of roughly 6 to 11 cycles. TCRdb processed the 5' RACE reads anew with MiXCR; each CDR3 protein has one entry. The sample carries about 1,500,000 distinct CDR3 sequences, 35% to 45% recorded once. The CDR3 loop spans 16 amino acids. Trimming removed 0 bases from V and 2 bases from J; junction bases left unmatched: 5. Germline V lookup: CDR1 SGHRS, CDR2 YFSETQ. The chain is built from TRBV5-1 and TRBJ2-3; 8 nucleotides agree with TRBD2. The receptor was isolated from a woman aged 18-29 years in good health. The sample taken for sequencing was blood. DNA of the CDR3: TGCGCCAGCAGCTTGGGCGGGAGGCCCGACACAGATACGCAGTATTTT. As protein: CASSLGGRPDTDTQYF.